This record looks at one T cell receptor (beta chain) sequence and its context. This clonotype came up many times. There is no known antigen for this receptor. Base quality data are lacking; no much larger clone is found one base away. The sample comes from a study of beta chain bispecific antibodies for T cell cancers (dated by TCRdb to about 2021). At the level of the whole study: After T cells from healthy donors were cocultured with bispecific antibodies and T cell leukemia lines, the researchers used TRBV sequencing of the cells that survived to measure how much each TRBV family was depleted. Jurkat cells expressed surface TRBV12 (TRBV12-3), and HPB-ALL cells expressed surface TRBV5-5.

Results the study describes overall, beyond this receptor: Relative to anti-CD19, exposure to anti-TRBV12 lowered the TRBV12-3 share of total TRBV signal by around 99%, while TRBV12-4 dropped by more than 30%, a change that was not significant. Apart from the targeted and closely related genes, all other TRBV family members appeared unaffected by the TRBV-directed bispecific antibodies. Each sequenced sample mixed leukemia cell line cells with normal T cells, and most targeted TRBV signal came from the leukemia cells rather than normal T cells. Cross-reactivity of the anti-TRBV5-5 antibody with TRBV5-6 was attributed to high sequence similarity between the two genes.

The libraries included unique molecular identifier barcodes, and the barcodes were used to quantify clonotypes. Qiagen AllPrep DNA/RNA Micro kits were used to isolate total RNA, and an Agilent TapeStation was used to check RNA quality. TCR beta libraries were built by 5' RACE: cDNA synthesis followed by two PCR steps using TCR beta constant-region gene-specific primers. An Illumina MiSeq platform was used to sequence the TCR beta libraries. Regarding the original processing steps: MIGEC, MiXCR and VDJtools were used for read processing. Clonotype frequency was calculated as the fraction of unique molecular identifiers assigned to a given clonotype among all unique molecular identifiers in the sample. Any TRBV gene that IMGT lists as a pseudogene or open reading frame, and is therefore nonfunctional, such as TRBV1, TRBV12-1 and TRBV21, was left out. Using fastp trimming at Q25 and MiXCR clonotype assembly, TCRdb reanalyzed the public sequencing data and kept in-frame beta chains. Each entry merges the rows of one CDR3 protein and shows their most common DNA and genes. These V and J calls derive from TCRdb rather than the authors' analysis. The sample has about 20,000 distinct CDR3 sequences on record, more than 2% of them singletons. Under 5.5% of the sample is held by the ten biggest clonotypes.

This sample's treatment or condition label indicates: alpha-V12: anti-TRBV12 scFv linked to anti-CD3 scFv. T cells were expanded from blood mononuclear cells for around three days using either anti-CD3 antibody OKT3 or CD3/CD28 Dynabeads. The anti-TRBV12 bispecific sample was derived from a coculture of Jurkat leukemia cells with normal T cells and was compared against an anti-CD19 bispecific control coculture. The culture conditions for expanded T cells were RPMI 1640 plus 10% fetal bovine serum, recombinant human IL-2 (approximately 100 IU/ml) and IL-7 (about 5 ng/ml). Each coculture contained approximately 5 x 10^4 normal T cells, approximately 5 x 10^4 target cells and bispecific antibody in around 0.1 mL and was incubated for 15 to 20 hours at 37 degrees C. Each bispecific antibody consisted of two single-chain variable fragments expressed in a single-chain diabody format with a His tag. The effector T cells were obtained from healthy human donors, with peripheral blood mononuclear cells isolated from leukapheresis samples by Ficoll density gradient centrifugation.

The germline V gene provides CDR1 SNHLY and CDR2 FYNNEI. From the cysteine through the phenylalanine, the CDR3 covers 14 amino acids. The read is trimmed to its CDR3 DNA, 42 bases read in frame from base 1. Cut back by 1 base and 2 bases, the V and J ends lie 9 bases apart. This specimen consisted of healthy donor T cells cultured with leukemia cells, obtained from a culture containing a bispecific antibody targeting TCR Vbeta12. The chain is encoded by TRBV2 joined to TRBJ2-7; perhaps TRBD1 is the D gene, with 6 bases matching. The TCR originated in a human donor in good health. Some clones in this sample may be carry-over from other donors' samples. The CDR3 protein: CASSEGTATYEQYF. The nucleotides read TGTGCCAGCAGTGAAGGGACAGCTACCTACGAGCAGTACTTC.